This T cell receptor (beta chain) was recorded in a study of OX40 agonist ivuxolimab in advanced cancers. Study summary: Patients assigned to dose escalation were diagnosed with hepatocellular carcinoma, melanoma, renal cell or head and neck cancer. Eligibility admitted prior anti-PD-1, anti-PD-L1 or anti-CTLA-4 therapy; 40% had some. Study-wide results and limits: Patients with a partial response at 0.1-3.0 mg/kg had among the lowest clonal expansion.

Of note for this clone: Its specificity is unknown.

Assay used: immunoSEQ multiplex PCR; TCRdb lists only in-frame clones, some missing. The table includes about 110,000 clones, more than 70% detected once. V was trimmed by 4 bases and J by 2 bases, leaving 16 bases between them. CDR1 and CDR2 (germline): MNHEY, SVGAGI. The CDR3 contains 16 residues. This TCR was sampled from an adult with an advanced solid tumor such as melanoma, head and neck, liver or kidney cancer. This sample comprised CD4+ or CD8+ T cells sorted from blood, obtained in a trial of the OX40 agonist ivuxolimab. J is TRBJ2-3 and V is TRBV6-5; D possibly corresponds to TRBD1 (6 bases). The CDR3 region has the DNA TGTGCCAGCAGTTCCTACAGGGCGGGCCACACAGATACGCAGTATTTT. Its protein product is CASSSYRAGHTDTQYF.